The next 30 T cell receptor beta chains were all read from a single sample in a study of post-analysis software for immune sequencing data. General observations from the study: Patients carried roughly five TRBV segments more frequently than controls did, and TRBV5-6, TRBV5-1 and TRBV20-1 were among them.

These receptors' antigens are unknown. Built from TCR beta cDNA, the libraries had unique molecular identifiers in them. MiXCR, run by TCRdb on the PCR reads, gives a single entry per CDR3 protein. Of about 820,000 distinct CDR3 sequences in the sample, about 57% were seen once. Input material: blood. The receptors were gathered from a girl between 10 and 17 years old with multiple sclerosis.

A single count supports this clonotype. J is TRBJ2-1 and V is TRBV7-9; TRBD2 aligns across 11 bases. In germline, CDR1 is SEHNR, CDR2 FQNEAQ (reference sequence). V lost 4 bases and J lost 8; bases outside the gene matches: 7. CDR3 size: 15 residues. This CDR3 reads CASSYPGTSGYEQFF. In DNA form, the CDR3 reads TGTGCCAGCAGCTACCCGGGGACTAGCGGATATGAGCAGTTCTTC.

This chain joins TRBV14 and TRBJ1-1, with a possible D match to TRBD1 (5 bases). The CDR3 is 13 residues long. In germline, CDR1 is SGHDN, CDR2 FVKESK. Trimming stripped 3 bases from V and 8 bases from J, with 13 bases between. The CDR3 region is CASSHPGPKEAFF. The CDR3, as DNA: TGTGCCAGCAGCCATCCAGGGCCGAAAGAAGCTTTCTTT.

CDR3 residues: CSARSRVYEQYF. CDR3 nucleotide sequence: TGCAGTGCTAGATCCAGGGTCTACGAGCAGTACTTC. The V and J genes are TRBV20-1 and TRBJ2-7, with D perhaps matching TRBD1 (5 bases). V lost 2 bases and J 3 bases, leaving 8 bases between the germline ends. Germline V gene sequence: CDR1 DFQATT, CDR2 SNEGSKA (reference sequence). This CDR3 region has 12 residues.

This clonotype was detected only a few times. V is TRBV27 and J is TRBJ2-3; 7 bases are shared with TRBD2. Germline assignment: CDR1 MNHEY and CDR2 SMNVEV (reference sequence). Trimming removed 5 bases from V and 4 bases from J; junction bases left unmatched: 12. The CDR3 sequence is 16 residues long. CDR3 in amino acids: CASSPLPAGVSDTQYF. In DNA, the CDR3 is TGTGCCAGCAGTCCCCTGCCCGCGGGAGTATCAGATACGCAGTATTTT.

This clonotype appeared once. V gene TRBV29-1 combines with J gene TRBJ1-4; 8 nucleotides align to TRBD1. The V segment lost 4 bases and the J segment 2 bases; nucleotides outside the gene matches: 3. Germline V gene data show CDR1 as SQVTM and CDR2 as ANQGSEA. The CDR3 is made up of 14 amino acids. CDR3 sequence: CSVVNRGTNEKLFF. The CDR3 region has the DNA TGCAGCGTTGTGAACAGGGGGACTAATGAAAAACTGTTTTTT.

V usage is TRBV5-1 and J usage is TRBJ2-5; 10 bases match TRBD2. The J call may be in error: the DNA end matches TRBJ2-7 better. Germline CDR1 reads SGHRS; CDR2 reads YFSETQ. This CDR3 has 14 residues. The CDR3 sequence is CASSEGLATGEQYF. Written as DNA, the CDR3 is TGCGCCAGCAGCGAGGGACTAGCGACCGGCGAGCAGTACTTC.

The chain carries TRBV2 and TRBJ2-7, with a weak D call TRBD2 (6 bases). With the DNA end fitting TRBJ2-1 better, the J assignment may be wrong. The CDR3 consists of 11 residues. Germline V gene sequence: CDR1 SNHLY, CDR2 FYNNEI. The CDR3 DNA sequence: TGTGCCAGCAGTGTTGGGGGGAGGCAGTTCTTC. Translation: CASSVGGRQFF.

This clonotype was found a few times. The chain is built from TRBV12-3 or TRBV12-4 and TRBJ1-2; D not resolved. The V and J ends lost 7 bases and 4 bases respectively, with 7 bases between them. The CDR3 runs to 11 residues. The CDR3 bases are TGTGCCAGCACCGGGTTCTATGGCTACACCTTC. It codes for CASTGFYGYTF.

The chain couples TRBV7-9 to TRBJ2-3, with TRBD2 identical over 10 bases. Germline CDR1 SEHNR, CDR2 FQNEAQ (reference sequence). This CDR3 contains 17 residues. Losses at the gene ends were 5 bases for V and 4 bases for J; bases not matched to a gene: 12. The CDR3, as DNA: TGTGCCAGCAGCCATGTCGAAGCGGGAGGGCCCGCAGATACGCAGTATTTT. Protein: CASSHVEAGGPADTQYF.

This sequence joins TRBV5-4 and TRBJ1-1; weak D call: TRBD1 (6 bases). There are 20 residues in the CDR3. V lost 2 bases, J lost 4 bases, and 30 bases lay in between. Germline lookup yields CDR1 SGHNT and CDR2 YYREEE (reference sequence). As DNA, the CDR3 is TGTGCCAGCAGCTTCGAGGGGGGCCAACTCGAACCAGACAGTACCACTGAAGCTTTCTTT. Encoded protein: CASSFEGGQLEPDSTTEAFF.

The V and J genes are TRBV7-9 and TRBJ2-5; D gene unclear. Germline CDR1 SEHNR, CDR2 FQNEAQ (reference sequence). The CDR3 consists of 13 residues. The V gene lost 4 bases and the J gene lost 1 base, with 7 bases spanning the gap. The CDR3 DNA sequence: TGTGCCAGCAGCTCATGGGCCCAAGAGACCCAGTACTTC. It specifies CASSSWAQETQYF.

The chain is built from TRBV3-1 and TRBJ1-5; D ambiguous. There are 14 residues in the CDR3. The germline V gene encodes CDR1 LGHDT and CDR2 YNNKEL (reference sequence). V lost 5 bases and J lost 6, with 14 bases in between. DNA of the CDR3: TGTGCCAGCAGCGTCGCCCGGGCCTCTCAGCCCCAGCATTTT. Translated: CASSVARASQPQHF. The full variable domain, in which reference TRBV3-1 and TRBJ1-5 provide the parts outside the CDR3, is DTAVSQTPKYLVTQMGNDKSIKCEQNLGHDTMYWYKQDSKKFLKIMFSYNNKELIINETVPNRFSPKSPDKAHLNLHINSLELGDSAVYFCASSVARASQPQHFGDGTRLSIL.

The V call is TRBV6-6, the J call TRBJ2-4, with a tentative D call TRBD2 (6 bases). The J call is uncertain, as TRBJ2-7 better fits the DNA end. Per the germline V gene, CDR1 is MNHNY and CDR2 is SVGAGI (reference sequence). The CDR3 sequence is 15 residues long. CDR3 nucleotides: TGTGCCAGCAGTTACTCCTGGGGGGTGGCCTACGAGCAGTACTTC. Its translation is CASSYSWGVAYEQYF.

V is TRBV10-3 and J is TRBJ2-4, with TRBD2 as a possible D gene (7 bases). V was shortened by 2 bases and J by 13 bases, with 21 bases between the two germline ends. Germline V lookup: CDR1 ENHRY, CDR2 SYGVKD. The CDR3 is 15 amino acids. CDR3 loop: CAISEPDRGGREQYF. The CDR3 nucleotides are TGTGCCATCAGTGAGCCTGACAGAGGGGGGAGGGAGCAGTACTTC.

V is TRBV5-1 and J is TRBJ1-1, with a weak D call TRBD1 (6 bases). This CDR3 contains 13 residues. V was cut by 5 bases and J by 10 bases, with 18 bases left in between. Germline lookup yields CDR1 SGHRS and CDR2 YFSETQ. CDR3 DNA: TGCGCCAGCAGTCCCCGGCGGGGGCTGGGAGCTTTCTTT. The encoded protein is CASSPRRGLGAFF.

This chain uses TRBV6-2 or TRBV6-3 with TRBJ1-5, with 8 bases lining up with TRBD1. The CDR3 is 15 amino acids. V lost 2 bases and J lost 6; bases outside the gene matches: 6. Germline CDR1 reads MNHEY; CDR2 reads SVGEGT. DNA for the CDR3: TGTGCCAGCAGTTACGAGGCAGGGGGCGGTCAGCCCCAGCATTTT. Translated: CASSYEAGGGQPQHF.

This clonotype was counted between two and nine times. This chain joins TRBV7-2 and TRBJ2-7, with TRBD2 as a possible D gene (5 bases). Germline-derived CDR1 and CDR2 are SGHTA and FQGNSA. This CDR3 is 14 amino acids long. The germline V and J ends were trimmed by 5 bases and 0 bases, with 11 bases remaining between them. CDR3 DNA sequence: TGTGCCAGCAGCCTGAGGGTCCGCTCCTACGAGCAGTACTTC. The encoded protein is CASSLRVRSYEQYF. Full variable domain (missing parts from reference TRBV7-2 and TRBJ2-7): GAGVSQSPSNKVTEKGKDVELRCDPISGHTALYWYRQSLGQGLEFLIYFQGNSAPDKSGLPSDRFSAERTGGSVSTLTIQRTQQEDSAVYLCASSLRVRSYEQYFGPGTRLTVT.

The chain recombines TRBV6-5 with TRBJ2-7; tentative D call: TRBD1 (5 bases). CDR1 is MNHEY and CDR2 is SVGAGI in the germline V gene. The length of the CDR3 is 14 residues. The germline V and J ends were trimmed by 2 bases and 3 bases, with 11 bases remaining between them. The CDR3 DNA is TGTGCCAGCAGTTACCAAACCAGGGTCTACGAGCAGTACTTC. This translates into CASSYQTRVYEQYF.

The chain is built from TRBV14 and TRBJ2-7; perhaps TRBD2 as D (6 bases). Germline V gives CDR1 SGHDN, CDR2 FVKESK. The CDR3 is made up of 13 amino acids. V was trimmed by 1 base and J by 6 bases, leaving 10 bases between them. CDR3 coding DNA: TGTGCCAGCAGCCAAGTCGGGAGTGGCGAGCAGTACTTC. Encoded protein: CASSQVGSGEQYF.

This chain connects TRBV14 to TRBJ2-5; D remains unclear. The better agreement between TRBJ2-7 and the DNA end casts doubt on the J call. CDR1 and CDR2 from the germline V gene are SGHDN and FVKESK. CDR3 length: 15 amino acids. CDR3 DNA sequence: TGTGCCAGCAGCCAGGATCGTCCGGGTCTCGGCGAGCAGTACTTC. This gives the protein CASSQDRPGLGEQYF.

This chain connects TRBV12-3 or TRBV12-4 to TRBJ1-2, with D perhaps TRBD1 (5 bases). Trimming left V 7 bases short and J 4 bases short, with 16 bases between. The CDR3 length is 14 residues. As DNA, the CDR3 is TGTGCCAGCAAAAGCGGGACCCAAGCCTATGGCTACACCTTC. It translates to CASKSGTQAYGYTF.

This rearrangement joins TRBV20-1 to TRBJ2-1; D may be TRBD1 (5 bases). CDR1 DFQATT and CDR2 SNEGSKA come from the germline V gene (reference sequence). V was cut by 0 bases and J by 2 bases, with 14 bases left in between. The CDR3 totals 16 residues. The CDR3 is CSARDPGREAYNEQFF. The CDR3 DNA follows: TGCAGTGCTAGAGATCCGGGCAGGGAAGCCTACAATGAGCAGTTCTTC.

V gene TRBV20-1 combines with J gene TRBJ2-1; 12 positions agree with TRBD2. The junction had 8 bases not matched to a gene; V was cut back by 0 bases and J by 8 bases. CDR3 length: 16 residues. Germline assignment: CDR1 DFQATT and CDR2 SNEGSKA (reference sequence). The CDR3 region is CSARDLGLAGLDEQFF. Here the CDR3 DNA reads TGCAGTGCTAGAGATTTAGGACTAGCGGGACTTGATGAGCAGTTCTTC.

The chain's CDR3 is CASSLWGGQETQFF. The DNA of the CDR3 is TGTGCCAGCAGCTTATGGGGTGGCCAAGAGACCCAGTTCTTC. The chain is built from TRBV7-9 and TRBJ2-5; D is uncertain. The J call may not be correct, given that the DNA end is closer to TRBJ2-1. Germline CDR1 SEHNR, CDR2 FQNEAQ (reference sequence). The length of the CDR3 is 14 residues.

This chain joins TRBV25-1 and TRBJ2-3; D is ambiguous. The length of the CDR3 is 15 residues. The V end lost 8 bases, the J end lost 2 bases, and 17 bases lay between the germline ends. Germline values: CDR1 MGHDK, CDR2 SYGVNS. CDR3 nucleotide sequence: TGTGCCAGCTCGGACCCCAAGGGCCTCACAGATACGCAGTATTTT. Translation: CASSDPKGLTDTQYF. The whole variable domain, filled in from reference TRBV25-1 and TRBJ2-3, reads EADIYQTPRYLVIGTGKKITLECSQTMGHDKMYWYQQDPGMELHLIHYSYGVNSTEKGDLSSESTVSRIRTEHFPLTLESARPSHTSQYLCASSDPKGLTDTQYFGPGTRLTVL.

The CDR3 loop reads CASSERTGVTDTQYF. DNA for the CDR3: TGTGCCAGCTCGGAGAGGACCGGGGTCACAGATACGCAGTATTTT. The chain couples TRBV18 to TRBJ2-3; D is possibly TRBD2 (5 bases). V gave up 6 bases and J gave up 2 bases, with 15 bases separating them. The CDR3 covers 15 residues. Per germline, CDR1 KGHSH and CDR2 LQKENI.

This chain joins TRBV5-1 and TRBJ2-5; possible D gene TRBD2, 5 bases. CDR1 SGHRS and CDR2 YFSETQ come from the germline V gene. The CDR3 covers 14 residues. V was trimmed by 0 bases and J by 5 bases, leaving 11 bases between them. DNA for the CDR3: TGCGCCAGCAGCTTGGACACGGGGTCGGAGACCCAGTACTTC. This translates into CASSLDTGSETQYF.

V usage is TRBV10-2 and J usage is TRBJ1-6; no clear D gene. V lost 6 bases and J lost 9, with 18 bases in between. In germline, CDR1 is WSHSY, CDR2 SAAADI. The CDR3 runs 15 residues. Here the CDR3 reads CASSERPALGSPLHF. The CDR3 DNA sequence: TGCGCCAGCAGCGAGCGGCCGGCCTTGGGTTCACCCCTCCACTTT.

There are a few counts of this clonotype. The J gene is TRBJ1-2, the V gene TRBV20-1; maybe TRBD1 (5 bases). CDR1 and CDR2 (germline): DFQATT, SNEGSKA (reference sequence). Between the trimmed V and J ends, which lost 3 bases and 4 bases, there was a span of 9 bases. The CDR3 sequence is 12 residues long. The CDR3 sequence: CSASGGRYGYTF. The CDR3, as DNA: TGCAGTGCTAGTGGGGGTCGCTATGGCTACACCTTC.

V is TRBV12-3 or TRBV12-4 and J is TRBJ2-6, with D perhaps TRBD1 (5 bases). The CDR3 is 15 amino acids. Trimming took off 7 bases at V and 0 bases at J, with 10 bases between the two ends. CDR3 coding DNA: TGTGCCAGCATTAACAGGCACTCTGGGGCCAACGTCCTGACTTTC. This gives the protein CASINRHSGANVLTF.